This T cell receptor (beta chain) was captured by sequencing in a study of vaccination effects on CD4 cells after COVID-19. On this clone: The antigen remains unidentified.

This CDR3 has 14 residues. Germline trimming cut 3 bases from V and 4 bases from J; bases unmatched to any gene: 4. The germline CDR1 and CDR2 sequences are SGHNT and YYREEE (reference sequence). The repertoire was sequenced with immunoSEQ multiplex PCR; TCRdb's copy has only in-frame clones and lacks some. The sample lists about 73,000 clones; roughly 79% were seen once. Expansion with viral peptide pools was applied to antigen-specific CD4+ T cells by the ViraFEST assay prior to sequencing. The culture ran for about 10 days, and then CD4+ T cells were isolated. Vaccinees lacked prior SARS-CoV-2 infection and tested negative for nucleocapsid antibodies.

The TCR originated in a human donor who received a COVID-19 vaccine. The chain combines TRBV5-4 with TRBJ2-1, with 7 bases aligning to TRBD2. Source: CD4+ T cells from PBMCs cultured with HCoV-NL63 spike peptides, taken before COVID-19 vaccination. This chain's CDR3 is CASSSGGGYNEQFF. The CDR3, as DNA: TGTGCCAGCAGCTCTGGGGGGGGATACAATGAGCAGTTCTTC.